This TCR beta chain originates from a study of T cells in localized non-small cell lung cancer. Germline CDR1 is SGHDN and CDR2 is FVKESK. This CDR3 comprises 12 residues. With 0 bases removed from V and 8 bases from J, the gap between germline ends came to 5 bases. Data came from immunoSEQ multiplex PCR; TCRdb stores just in-frame clones and leaves some out. The data show around 41,000 clones, around nine tenths seen once. This TCR derives from a female donor older than 55 with stage I squamous cell lung carcinoma. Material: peripheral blood, obtained before any cancer treatment. The chain is built from TRBV14 and TRBJ2-1; D gene uncertain. The CDR3 DNA sequence: TGTGCCAGCAGCCAAGATCCGGATGAGCAGTTCTTC. Protein: CASSQDPDEQFF.